This T cell receptor beta chain comes out of a study of post-analysis software for immune sequencing data. Study-level points and caveats: The study found significantly lower normalized Chao1 diversity in multiple sclerosis patients than in controls. Samples made in the same batch grouped tightly together by F measure.

Regarding this clonotype: Its matching antigen is unknown.

TCR beta libraries were prepared from cDNA with unique molecular identifiers. Each CDR3 protein gets one entry after TCRdb re-called the PCR reads with MiXCR. The sample has roughly 870,000 distinct CDR3 sequences, approximately 50% seen once. Sequencing was carried out using blood. The TCR comes from a girl aged 5 to 17 with multiple sclerosis.

CDR3: CASSVAPQDYGYTF. Here the CDR3 DNA reads TGTGCCAGCAGCGTAGCCCCACAAGACTATGGCTACACCTTC. V usage is TRBV9 and J usage is TRBJ1-2; D is ambiguous. V lost 0 bases and J lost 3, with 9 bases in between. The CDR3 loop spans 14 amino acids. Looked up from germline, CDR1 is SGDLS and CDR2 is YYNGEE.